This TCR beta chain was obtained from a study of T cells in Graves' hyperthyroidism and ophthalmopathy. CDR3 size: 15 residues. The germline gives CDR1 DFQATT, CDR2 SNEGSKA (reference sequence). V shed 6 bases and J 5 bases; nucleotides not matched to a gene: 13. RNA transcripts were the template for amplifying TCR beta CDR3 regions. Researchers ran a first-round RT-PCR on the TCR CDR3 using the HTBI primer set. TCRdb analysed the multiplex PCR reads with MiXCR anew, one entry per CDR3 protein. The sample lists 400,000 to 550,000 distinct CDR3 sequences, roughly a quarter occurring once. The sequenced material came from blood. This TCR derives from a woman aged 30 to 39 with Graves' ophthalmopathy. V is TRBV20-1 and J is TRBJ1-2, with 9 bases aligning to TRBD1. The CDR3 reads CSALPGQGLIYGYTF. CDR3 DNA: TGCAGTGCCCTCCCGGGACAGGGATTGATTTATGGCTACACCTTC.